The 32 T cell receptor beta chains listed next were all sequenced from one sample in a study of shared clonotypes between healthy human individuals. The table came from immunoSEQ multiplex PCR; TCRdb's copy has only in-frame clones and leaves some out. Among a few million clones listed, over 85% were seen once. Sequencing was carried out using naive CD4+ T cells from PBMCs. The subset is: CD45RA+ positively selected. Receptor source: a young man in good health. Some clones in this sample may be carry-over from other donors' samples.

The chain couples TRBV4-1 to TRBJ1-1; D might be TRBD1 (6 bases). V was trimmed by 1 base and J by 3 bases, leaving 21 bases between them. Germline values: CDR1 MGHRA, CDR2 YSYEKL. The CDR3 loop spans 18 amino acids. The CDR3 DNA is TGCGCCAGCAGCCAAGGGAGGGGGACCCAAGGTCGGGACACTGAAGCTTTCTTT. Its protein product is CASSQGRGTQGRDTEAFF.

The rearrangement joins TRBV7-3 to TRBJ1-2, with D possibly being TRBD1 (6 bases). This CDR3 is built from 17 residues. The ends were cut back, 1 base at V and 2 bases at J, with 17 bases in the middle. Looked up from germline, CDR1 is SGHTA and CDR2 is FQGTGA. CDR3 residues: CASSLNLVAGGNYGYTF. CDR3 bases: TGTGCCAGCAGCTTAAATCTTGTCGCTGGGGGCAACTATGGCTACACCTTC.

With respect to this clone: This CDR3 is also generated by other DNA sequences in the sample. This chain connects TRBV30 to TRBJ2-1; TRBD2 matches 11 bases. The CDR3 is made up of 15 amino acids. Unmatched junction bases numbered 8, after V lost 5 bases and J lost 5 bases. From germline, CDR1 is GTSNPN and CDR2 SVGIG (reference sequence). The CDR3 bases are TGTGCCTGGGGACCCGGACTAGCGGGCGACAATGAGCAGTTCTTC. Its protein product is CAWGPGLAGDNEQFF.

A single count supports this clone. This rearrangement joins TRBV6-1 to TRBJ2-7, with D unclear. V lost 1 base, J lost 3 bases, and 10 bases lay in between. This CDR3 has 14 amino acids. Per the germline V gene, CDR1 is MNHNS and CDR2 is SASEGT. CDR3 amino acids: CASSEGSNLYEQYF. DNA for the CDR3: TGTGCCAGCAGTGAAGGTAGCAATCTCTACGAGCAGTACTTC.

This clone appeared a single time. The rearrangement links TRBV5-4 to TRBJ1-3; D not resolved. Trimming left V 3 bases short and J 4 bases short, with 17 bases between. In germline, CDR1 is SGHNT, CDR2 YYREEE (reference sequence). The CDR3 is 16 amino acids. CDR3 nucleotides: TGTGCCAGCAGCTCCCTCACGCAGACTGGGGGAAACACCATATATTTT. Its translation is CASSSLTQTGGNTIYF.

The V call is TRBV6-4, the J call TRBJ2-5, with no clear D. Germline CDR1 MRHNA, CDR2 SNTAGT. The CDR3 contains 13 residues. The germline V and J ends were trimmed by 4 bases and 6 bases, with 12 bases remaining between them. For the CDR3, the DNA is TGTGCCAGCAGTGTCTCAATCTCGAAGACCCAGTACTTC. As protein: CASSVSISKTQYF.

The V call is TRBV6-6, the J call TRBJ2-1; 10 nucleotides agree with TRBD2. Germline V CDR1 and CDR2: MNHNY, SVGAGI (reference sequence). Trimming removed 2 bases from V and 8 bases from J; junction bases left unmatched: 9. There are 16 residues in the CDR3. The CDR3: CASSYPPGTSDDEQFF. As DNA, the CDR3 is TGTGCCAGCAGTTACCCACCCGGGACTAGCGACGATGAGCAGTTCTTC.

V is TRBV15 and J is TRBJ2-1; the D call may be TRBD1 or TRBD2 (6 bases each). The CDR3 runs 17 residues. Germline lookup yields CDR1 LNHNV and CDR2 YYDKDF (reference sequence). With 2 bases removed from V and 0 bases from J, the gap between germline ends came to 14 bases. The CDR3: CATSRSAGGYSYNEQFF. The DNA for the CDR3 is TGTGCCACCAGCAGATCCGCCGGGGGCTACTCCTACAATGAGCAGTTCTTC.

The V and J genes are TRBV5-1 and TRBJ2-5, with unresolved D. Trimming stripped 4 bases from V and 2 bases from J, with 18 bases between. CDR3 length equals 16 residues. Germline CDR1 and CDR2: SGHRS and YFSETQ. The DNA of the CDR3 is TGCGCCAGCAGCCCTACGGCAGAGATTTTTCAAGAGACCCAGTACTTC. This gives the protein CASSPTAEIFQETQYF.

The V call is TRBV10-3, the J call TRBJ2-1; TRBD2 agrees at 9 bases. V trimming: 0 bases; J trimming: 8 bases; junction bases outside the gene matches: 11. This CDR3 contains 17 residues. Germline V gene sequence: CDR1 ENHRY, CDR2 SYGVKD. The CDR3 DNA reads TGTGCCATCAGTGAGTCCAGGGGGACTAGCATTAGGGATGAGCAGTTCTTC. Protein sequence: CAISESRGTSIRDEQFF.

V gene TRBV28 combines with J gene TRBJ1-5, with 8 bases lining up with TRBD1. The CDR3 totals 15 residues. The germline gives CDR1 MDHEN, CDR2 SYDVKM. Germline trimming cut 3 bases from V and 6 bases from J; bases unmatched to any gene: 7. The CDR3 region has the DNA TGTGCCAGCAGTTTCCCTGGACAGGGACCTCAGCCCCAGCATTTT. Translated: CASSFPGQGPQPQHF.

The chain links TRBV7-2 to TRBJ2-7; D tentatively fits TRBD1 or TRBD2 (5 bases each). Trimming took 0 bases from V and 3 from J, leaving 9 bases between them. The germline V gene encodes CDR1 SGHTA and CDR2 FQGNSA. The CDR3 totals 14 residues. This chain's CDR3 is CASSLAGPNYEQYF. CDR3 in DNA: TGTGCCAGCAGCTTAGCGGGACCAAACTACGAGCAGTACTTC.

With regard to this clone: One end of the junction varies from germline; a read error may be responsible. This chain links TRBV6-5 with TRBJ2-7, with D unclear. The CDR3 contains 9 residues. Per the germline V gene, CDR1 is MNHEY and CDR2 is SVGAGI. The chain's CDR3 is CASPAPSFF. The CDR3 DNA sequence: TGTGCCAGCCCTGCCCCCAGTTTCTTC.

Remarks on this clone: The sample carries other DNA sequences with the same CDR3. This chain joins TRBV19 and TRBJ2-2, with D uncertain. V lost 3 bases and J 4 bases, leaving 9 bases between the germline ends. The CDR3 runs to 14 residues. Looked up from germline, CDR1 is LNHDA and CDR2 is SQIVND (reference sequence). CDR3 amino acids: CASSIGGSTGELFF. The DNA of the CDR3 is TGTGCCAGTAGTATTGGCGGTAGCACCGGGGAGCTGTTTTTT.

V usage is TRBV6-6 and J usage is TRBJ2-7; TRBD1 matches 8 bases. Trimming at V came to 7 bases and at J to 3 bases, leaving 14 bases not matched to a gene. CDR1 MNHNY and CDR2 SVGAGI come from the germline V gene (reference sequence). This CDR3 has 16 amino acids. CDR3 amino acids: CASNPAGGPGNYEQYF. In DNA form, the CDR3 reads TGTGCCAGCAACCCCGCAGGGGGCCCAGGGAACTACGAGCAGTACTTC.

V is TRBV28 and J is TRBJ1-4; D is perhaps TRBD1 (5 bases). The CDR3 is 17 residues long. V lost 1 base and J lost 5, with 17 bases in between. Germline loops: CDR1 MDHEN, CDR2 SYDVKM. CDR3 DNA: TGTGCCAGCAGTTTATATTTGGCAATTCGGGACAATGAAAAACTGTTTTTT. This gives the protein CASSLYLAIRDNEKLFF.

This clone was found a few times. CDR3 in DNA: TGTGCCAGTAGTAAACACCAGAACACTGAAGCTTTCTTT. Residues: CASSKHQNTEAFF. This rearrangement joins TRBV19 to TRBJ1-1; D is unresolved. The V gene lost 4 bases and the J gene lost 1 base, with 7 bases spanning the gap. Germline values: CDR1 LNHDA, CDR2 SQIVND (reference sequence). This CDR3 has 13 residues.

A single count supports this clone. The V gene is TRBV11-2, the J gene TRBJ1-4, with 7 bases fitting TRBD1. The CDR3 contains 19 residues. V lost 8 bases and J lost 0; bases outside the gene matches: 18. Germline CDR1 SGHAT, CDR2 FQNNGV. The CDR3 nucleotides are TGTGCCAGCGCGAAACGCGGGACAGAGACCGTGTCAACTAATGAAAAACTGTTTTTT. It specifies CASAKRGTETVSTNEKLFF.

As concerns this clone: Other DNA sequences in the same sample also yield this CDR3. The chain has TRBV5-1 and TRBJ2-7; weak D call: TRBD2 (6 bases). The V end was cut by 2 bases, the J end by 3 bases, with 9 bases between. The length of the CDR3 is 13 residues. Germline V gene data show CDR1 as SGHRS and CDR2 as YFSETQ. This CDR3 reads CASSFAGSYEQYF. CDR3 DNA sequence: TGCGCCAGCAGCTTTGCGGGGAGCTACGAGCAGTACTTC.

This CDR3 reads CAWARDGGNEKLFF. The DNA for the CDR3 is TGTGCCTGGGCTCGGGACGGGGGAAATGAAAAACTGTTTTTT. The rearrangement links TRBV30 to TRBJ1-4; perhaps TRBD1 as D (5 bases). The CDR3 has 14 amino acids. V was pared by 5 bases and J by 5 bases, with 15 bases between. Germline lookup yields CDR1 GTSNPN and CDR2 SVGIG (reference sequence).

V and J are TRBV5-1 and TRBJ2-1; D gene uncertain. Germline CDR1 and CDR2: SGHRS and YFSETQ. Trimming shortened V by 2 bases and J by 0 bases, and 9 bases separated the two germline ends. The CDR3 sequence is 15 residues long. The CDR3 DNA follows: TGCGCCAGCAGCTTATTTGCGGACTCCTACAATGAGCAGTTCTTC. Its translation is CASSLFADSYNEQFF.

The V and J genes are TRBV5-1 and TRBJ2-3; a weak D match, TRBD2 (5 bases). This CDR3 spans 16 amino acids. Germline CDR1 reads SGHRS; CDR2 reads YFSETQ. V shed 2 bases and J shed 0 bases, with 13 bases lying between them. The CDR3 sequence: CASSFLALQSTDTQYF. DNA of the CDR3: TGCGCCAGCAGCTTCCTAGCCCTACAGAGCACAGATACGCAGTATTTT.

This chain connects TRBV28 to TRBJ1-5; D is perhaps TRBD1 (6 bases). The germline V gene encodes CDR1 MDHEN and CDR2 SYDVKM. There are 14 residues in the CDR3. The germline V and J ends were trimmed by 6 bases and 7 bases, with 16 bases remaining between them. The CDR3 DNA reads as TGTGCCAGCAGATCTCACAGGGTGCGCCAGCCCCAGCATTTT. The encoded protein is CASRSHRVRQPQHF.

The V and J genes are TRBV15 and TRBJ2-7; 9 bases agree with TRBD2. Per germline, CDR1 LNHNV and CDR2 YYDKDF (reference sequence). The CDR3 contains 16 residues. Trimming took 1 base from V and 4 from J; bases not matched to a gene: 8. Written as DNA, the CDR3 is TGTGCCACCAGCAGAGGTGAGGCTAGCGGGGCATACGAGCAGTACTTC. Translating it yields CATSRGEASGAYEQYF.

The chain couples TRBV6-4 to TRBJ2-1; D remains unclear. Germline V CDR1 and CDR2: MRHNA, SNTAGT. Trimming stripped 5 bases from V and 8 bases from J, with 1 base between. The CDR3 extends over 9 amino acids. CDR3 in DNA: TGTGCCAGCAGTTATGAGCAGTTCTTC. The encoded protein is CASSYEQFF.

DNA for the CDR3: TGTGCCACCAGACTAGGGGGAGAGGTGAAGACCCAGTACTTC. Protein product: CATRLGGEVKTQYF. V and J are TRBV19 and TRBJ2-5, with D perhaps matching TRBD1 or TRBD2 (6 bases each). CDR3 length: 14 amino acids. The V and J ends lost 10 bases and 6 bases respectively, with 21 bases between them. Germline CDR1 is LNHDA and CDR2 is SQIVND (reference sequence).

The chain has TRBV7-6 and TRBJ2-3, with 11 positions matching TRBD2. The CDR3 sequence is 19 residues long. CDR1 is SGHVS and CDR2 is FNYEAQ in the germline V gene. V gave up 0 bases and J gave up 3 bases; unmatched junction bases: 11. The CDR3: CASSLAPPGTSGLTDTQYF. In nucleotides, the CDR3 is TGTGCCAGCAGCTTAGCTCCCCCTGGGACTAGCGGTCTTACAGATACGCAGTATTTT.

The chain carries TRBV28 and TRBJ1-1; D not resolved. Germline CDR1 reads MDHEN; CDR2 reads SYDVKM. There are 15 residues in the CDR3. V was cut by 7 bases and J by 1 base, with 16 bases left in between. The CDR3, as DNA: TGTGCCAGCAATCAGCCGCTGTGGGGGAACACTGAAGCTTTCTTT. It codes for CASNQPLWGNTEAFF.

The V call is TRBV5-1, the J call TRBJ1-1, with 11 bases that match TRBD1. The CDR3 extends over 16 amino acids. V lost 4 bases and J lost 1; bases outside the gene matches: 6. Germline CDR1 is SGHRS and CDR2 is YFSETQ. CDR3 in DNA: TGCGCCAGCAGCCGAAGGACAGGGGGCGAGAACACTGAAGCTTTCTTT. Residues: CASSRRTGGENTEAFF.

This rearrangement joins TRBV5-1 to TRBJ2-3, with 8 nucleotides matching TRBD2. Germline V gives CDR1 SGHRS, CDR2 YFSETQ. The V gene end was trimmed by 2 bases and the J gene end by 3 bases; junction bases not matched to a gene: 8. This CDR3 comprises 16 residues. DNA for the CDR3: TGCGCCAGCAGCTTTGCCGGCGGGAGGTTGACAGATACGCAGTATTTT. This translates into CASSFAGGRLTDTQYF. Full variable domain (remainder filled in from reference TRBV5-1 and TRBJ2-3): KAGVTQTPRYLIKTRGQQVTLSCSPISGHRSVSWYQQTPGQGLQFLFEYFSETQRNKGNFPGRFSGRQFSNSRSEMNVSTLELGDSALYLCASSFAGGRLTDTQYFGPGTRLTVL.

This clone was observed once. The chain joins TRBV5-4 to TRBJ1-1, with a possible D match to TRBD1 (6 bases). CDR1 is SGHNT and CDR2 is YYREEE in the germline V gene (reference sequence). V was clipped by 4 bases and J by 1 base, with 11 bases between them. The CDR3 covers 14 residues. The CDR3 DNA follows: TGTGCCAGCAGCAGGGGGGGGGAGAACACTGAAGCTTTCTTT. It encodes CASSRGGENTEAFF.

V is TRBV25-1 and J is TRBJ2-3; TRBD2 agrees at 9 bases. The CDR3 has 18 amino acids. J lost 6 bases, V lost 4 bases, and 17 bases had no gene match. Germline V gene sequence: CDR1 MGHDK, CDR2 SYGVNS. The CDR3 sequence is CASSGHPKPGLAPDTQYF. In nucleotides, the CDR3 is TGTGCCAGCAGTGGCCACCCCAAACCGGGACTAGCCCCCGATACGCAGTATTTT.